Listed below are T cell receptor beta chains from one sample, sequenced in a study of vaccination and CD4 T cells after COVID-19. Their specific antigens are unknown. TCRdb used MiXCR to reprocess the PCR reads, holding one entry per CDR3 protein. Of about 6,400 distinct CDR3 sequences listed, approximately 50% are singletons. The sample was CD4+ T cells from blood, cultured in vitro. The receptors come from a human donor in good health. Both conserved end residues are part of each CDR3. The D gene is left open where the match is weak. Clone size is shown for a subset of rows, as once, few, many or a class of expanded clone.

>-|TRBJ2-5|TRBV19|-
CASSIGLGVGETQYF
TGTGCCAGTAGTATAGGCCTCGGGGTCGGGGAGACCCAGTACTTC
>TRBD2|TRBJ2-7|TRBV6-1|-
CASSEGGAGGRAYEQYF
TGCGCCAGCAGTGAAGGAGGAGCGGGAGGACGAGCCTACGAGCAGTACTTC
>-|TRBJ2-1|TRBV7-2|-
CASSLADNEQFF
TGTGCCAGCAGCTTAGCGGACAATGAGCAGTTCTTC
>TRBD1|TRBJ2-2|TRBV7-8|-
CASSLLDRGLLSGELFF
TGTGCCAGCAGCCTGCTGGACAGGGGGCTTTTATCCGGGGAGCTGTTTTTT
>TRBD1|TRBJ2-7|TRBV2|-
CASRDGQGTYEQYF
TGTGCCAGCAGAGACGGACAGGGAACCTACGAGCAGTACTTC
>TRBD1|TRBJ2-3|TRBV19|-
CASSTLQTGGSTDTQYF
TGTGCCAGTAGCACCCTGCAAACAGGGGGGAGCACAGATACGCAGTATTTT
>-|TRBJ2-5|TRBV7-2|-
CASSLETQYF
TGTGCCAGCAGCTTAGAGACCCAGTACTTC
>-|TRBJ2-3|TRBV6-1|-
CASSTRWGDTQYF
TGTGCCAGCAGCACTAGATGGGGAGATACGCAGTATTTT
>-|TRBJ2-3|TRBV9|once
CASNPRGASTDTQYF
TGTGCCAGCAACCCCCGGGGGGCTAGCACAGATACGCAGTATTTT
>TRBD2|TRBJ2-7|TRBV28|-
CASRDWTGGYSEQYF
TGTGCCAGCAGAGACTGGACGGGGGGGTATAGCGAGCAGTACTTC
>TRBD1|TRBJ1-5|TRBV6-1|-
CASSETAGGRQPQHF
TGTGCCAGCAGTGAAACGGCAGGGGGCAGGCAGCCCCAGCATTTT
>-|TRBJ2-4|TRBV21-1|-
CEGFLAKNIQYF
TGTGAGGGTTTCCTAGCCAAAAACATTCAGTACTTC
>-|TRBJ1-1|TRBV29-1|-
CSVEGPGNTEAFF
TGCAGCGTTGAAGGCCCAGGGAACACTGAAGCTTTCTTT
>-|TRBJ1-2|TRBV12-3/TRBV12-4|-
CASSLGGGRYGYTF
TGTGCCAGCAGTTTAGGGGGCGGAAGGTATGGCTACACCTTC
>-|TRBJ1-1|TRBV6-1|few
CASSQLGGNEAFF
TGTGCCAGCAGCCAACTAGGGGGGAATGAAGCTTTCTTT
>-|TRBJ1-2|TRBV27|-
CASSPITGTPRYGYTF
TGTGCCAGCAGCCCGATCACAGGAACTCCTCGCTATGGCTACACCTTC
>-|TRBJ2-3|TRBV5-4|-
CASRQELAFTDTQYF
TGTGCCAGCAGACAGGAACTAGCTTTCACAGATACGCAGTATTTT
>TRBD1|TRBJ2-5|TRBV24-1|-
CATSDSRGRRETQYF
TGTGCCACCAGTGATTCGAGGGGGCGCCGAGAGACCCAGTACTTC
>-|TRBJ2-2|TRBV27|few
CASSSLTRENTGELFF
TGTGCCAGCAGTTCCCTGACTAGGGAGAACACCGGGGAGCTGTTTTTT
>-|TRBJ2-3|TRBV6-1|-
CASRGTLSTDTQYF
TGTGCCAGCAGGGGGACACTAAGCACAGATACGCAGTATTTT
>-|TRBJ1-3|TRBV19|-
CASLPPTSGNTIYF
TGTGCCAGCCTCCCCCCTACTTCTGGAAACACCATATATTTT
>-|TRBJ1-1|TRBV21-1|-
CASSKDWGTEAFF
TGTGCCAGCAGCAAAGATTGGGGGACTGAAGCTTTCTTT
>-|TRBJ2-7|TRBV20-1|-
CSAFGQPSLYEQYF
TGCAGTGCTTTCGGACAGCCTTCTCTGTACGAGCAGTACTTC
>TRBD1|TRBJ1-1|TRBV12-3/TRBV12-4|-
CASSVGAGGNTEAFF
TGTGCCAGCAGTGTAGGGGCAGGGGGAAACACTGAAGCTTTCTTT
>TRBD1|TRBJ2-7|TRBV6-2/TRBV6-3|few
CASSSRDSAYYEQYF
TGTGCCAGCAGTTCCCGGGACAGTGCGTACTACGAGCAGTACTTC
>-|TRBJ2-3|TRBV6-5|few
CASSYDAPPGDTQYF
TGTGCCAGCAGTTACGACGCCCCACCAGGAGATACGCAGTATTTT
>-|TRBJ1-1|TRBV20-1|large
CSARETGNAFF
TGCAGTGCTAGGGAAACAGGGAACGCTTTCTTT
>TRBD1|TRBJ1-2|TRBV4-1|-
CASSRSHTQGAWGYTF
TGCGCCAGCAGCCGCTCCCATACACAGGGGGCTTGGGGCTACACCTTC
>TRBD1|TRBJ1-2|TRBV19|-
CASSNGAGQGPGTF
TGTGCCAGTAGCAACGGCGCCGGACAGGGGCCCGGGACCTTC